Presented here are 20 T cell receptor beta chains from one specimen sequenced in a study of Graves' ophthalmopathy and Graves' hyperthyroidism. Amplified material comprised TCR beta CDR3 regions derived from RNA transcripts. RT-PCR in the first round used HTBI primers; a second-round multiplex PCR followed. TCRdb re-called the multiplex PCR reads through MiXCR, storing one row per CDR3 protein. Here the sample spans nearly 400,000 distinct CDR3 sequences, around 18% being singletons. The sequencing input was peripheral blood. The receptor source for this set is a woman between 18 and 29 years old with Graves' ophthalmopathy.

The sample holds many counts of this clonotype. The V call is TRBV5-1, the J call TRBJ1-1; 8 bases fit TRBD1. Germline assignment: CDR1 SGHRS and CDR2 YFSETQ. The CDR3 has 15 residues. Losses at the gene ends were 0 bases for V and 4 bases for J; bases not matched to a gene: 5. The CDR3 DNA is TGCGCCAGCAGCTTGGTGGGACAGGCTAGCACTGAAGCTTTCTTT. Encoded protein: CASSLVGQASTEAFF.

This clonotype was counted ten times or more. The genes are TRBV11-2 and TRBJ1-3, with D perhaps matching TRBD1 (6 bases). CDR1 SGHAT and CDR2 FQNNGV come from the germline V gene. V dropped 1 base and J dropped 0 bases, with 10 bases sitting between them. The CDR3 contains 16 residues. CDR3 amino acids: CASSLVLTGSGNTIYF. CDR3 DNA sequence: TGTGCCAGCAGCTTAGTCTTGACAGGCTCTGGAAACACCATATATTTT.

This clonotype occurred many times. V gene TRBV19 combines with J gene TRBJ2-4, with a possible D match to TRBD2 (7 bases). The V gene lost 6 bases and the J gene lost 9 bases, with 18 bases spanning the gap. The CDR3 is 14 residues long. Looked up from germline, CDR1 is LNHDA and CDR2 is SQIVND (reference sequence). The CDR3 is CASSPLGGLGIQYF. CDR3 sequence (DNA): TGTGCCAGTAGCCCCCTCGGGGGGCTAGGCATTCAGTACTTC.

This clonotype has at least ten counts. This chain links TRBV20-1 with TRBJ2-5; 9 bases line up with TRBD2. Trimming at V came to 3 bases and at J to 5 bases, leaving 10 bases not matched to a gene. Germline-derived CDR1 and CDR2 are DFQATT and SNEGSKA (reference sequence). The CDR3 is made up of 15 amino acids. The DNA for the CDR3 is TGCAGTGCTAGCGTGGCGGGAGGGCCGGCGGAGACCCAGTACTTC. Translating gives CSASVAGGPAETQYF.

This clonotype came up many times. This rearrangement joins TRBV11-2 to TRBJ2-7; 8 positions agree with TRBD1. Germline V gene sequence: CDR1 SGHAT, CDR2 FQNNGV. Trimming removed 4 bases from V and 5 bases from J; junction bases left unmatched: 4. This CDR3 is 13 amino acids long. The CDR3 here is CASSWTGRDEQYF. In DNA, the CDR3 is TGTGCCAGCAGCTGGACAGGGCGCGACGAGCAGTACTTC.

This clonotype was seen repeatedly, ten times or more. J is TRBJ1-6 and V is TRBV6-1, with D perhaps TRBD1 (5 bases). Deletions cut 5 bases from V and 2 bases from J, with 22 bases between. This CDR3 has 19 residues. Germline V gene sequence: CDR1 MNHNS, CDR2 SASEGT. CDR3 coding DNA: TGTGCCAGCAGTCATCGTCCGGGACCCCTGTTTCCCTATAATTCACCCCTCCACTTT. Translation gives CASSHRPGPLFPYNSPLHF.

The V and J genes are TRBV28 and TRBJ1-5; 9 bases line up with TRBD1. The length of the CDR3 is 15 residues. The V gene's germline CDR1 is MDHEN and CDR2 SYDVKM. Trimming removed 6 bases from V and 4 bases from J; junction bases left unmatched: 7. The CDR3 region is CASRPGDRENQPQHF. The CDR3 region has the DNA TGTGCCAGCAGACCCGGGGACAGGGAGAATCAGCCCCAGCATTTT.

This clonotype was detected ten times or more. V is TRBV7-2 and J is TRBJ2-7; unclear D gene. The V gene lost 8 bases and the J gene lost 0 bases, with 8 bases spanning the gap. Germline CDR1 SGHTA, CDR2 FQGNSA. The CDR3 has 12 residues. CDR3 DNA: TGTGCCAGCGGCTCCCCCTCCTACGAGCAGTACTTC. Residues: CASGSPSYEQYF.

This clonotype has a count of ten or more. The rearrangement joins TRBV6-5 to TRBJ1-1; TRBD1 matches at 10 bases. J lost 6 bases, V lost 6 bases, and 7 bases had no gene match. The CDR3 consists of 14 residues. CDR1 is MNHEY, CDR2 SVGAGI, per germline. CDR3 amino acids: CASSWGQGNPEAFF. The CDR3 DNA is TGTGCCAGCAGCTGGGGACAGGGGAATCCTGAAGCTTTCTTT.

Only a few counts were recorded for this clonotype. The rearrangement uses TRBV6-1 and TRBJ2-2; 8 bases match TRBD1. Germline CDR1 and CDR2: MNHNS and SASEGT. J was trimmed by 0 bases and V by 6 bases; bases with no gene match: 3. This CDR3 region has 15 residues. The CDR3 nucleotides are TGTGCCAGCAGGGACAGGGTGTCGAACACCGGGGAGCTGTTTTTT. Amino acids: CASRDRVSNTGELFF.

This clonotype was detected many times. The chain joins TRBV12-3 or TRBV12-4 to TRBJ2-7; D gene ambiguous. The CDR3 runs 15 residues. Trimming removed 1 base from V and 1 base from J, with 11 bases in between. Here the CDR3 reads CASSLGGLSSYEQYF. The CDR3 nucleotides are TGTGCCAGCAGTTTAGGTGGCCTGAGTTCCTACGAGCAGTACTTC.

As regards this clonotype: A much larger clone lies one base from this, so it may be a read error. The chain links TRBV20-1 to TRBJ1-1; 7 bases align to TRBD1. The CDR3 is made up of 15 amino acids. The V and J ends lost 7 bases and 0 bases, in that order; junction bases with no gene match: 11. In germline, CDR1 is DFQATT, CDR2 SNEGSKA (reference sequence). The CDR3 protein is CSDRGQGWMNTEAFF. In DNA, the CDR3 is TGCAGTGATAGGGGGCAGGGGTGGATGAACACTGAAGCTTTCTTT.

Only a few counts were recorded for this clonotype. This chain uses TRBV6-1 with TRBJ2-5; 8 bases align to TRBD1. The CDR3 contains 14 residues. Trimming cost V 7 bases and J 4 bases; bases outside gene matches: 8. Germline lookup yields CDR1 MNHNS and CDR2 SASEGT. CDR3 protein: CASTDRVGAETQYF. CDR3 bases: TGTGCCAGCACGGACAGGGTCGGTGCAGAGACCCAGTACTTC.

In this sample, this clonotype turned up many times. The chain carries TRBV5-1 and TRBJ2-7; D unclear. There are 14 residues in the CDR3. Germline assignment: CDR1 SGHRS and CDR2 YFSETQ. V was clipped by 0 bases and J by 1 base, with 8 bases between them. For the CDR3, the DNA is TGCGCCAGCAGCTTGGTTTTGTGGTCCTACGAGCAGTACTTC. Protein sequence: CASSLVLWSYEQYF.

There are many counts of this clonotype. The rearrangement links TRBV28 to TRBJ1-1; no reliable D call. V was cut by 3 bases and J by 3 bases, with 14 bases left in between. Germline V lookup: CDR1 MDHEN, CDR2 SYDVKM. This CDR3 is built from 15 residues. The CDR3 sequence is CASSLWGGRDTEAFF. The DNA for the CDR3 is TGTGCCAGCAGTTTGTGGGGAGGAAGGGACACTGAAGCTTTCTTT.

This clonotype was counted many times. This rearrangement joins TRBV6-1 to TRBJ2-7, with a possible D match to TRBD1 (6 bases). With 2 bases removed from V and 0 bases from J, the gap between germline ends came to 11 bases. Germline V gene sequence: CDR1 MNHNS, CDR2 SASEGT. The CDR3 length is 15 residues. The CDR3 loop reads CASSERGTISYEQYF. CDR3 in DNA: TGTGCCAGCAGTGAAAGAGGGACAATCTCCTACGAGCAGTACTTC.

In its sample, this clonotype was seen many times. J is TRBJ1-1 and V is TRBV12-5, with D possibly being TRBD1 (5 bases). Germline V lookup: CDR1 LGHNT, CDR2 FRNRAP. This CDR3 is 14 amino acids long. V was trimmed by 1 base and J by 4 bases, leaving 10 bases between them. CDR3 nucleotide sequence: TGTGCTAGTGGTTTGGGTCAGGGATCCACTGAAGCTTTCTTT. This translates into CASGLGQGSTEAFF.

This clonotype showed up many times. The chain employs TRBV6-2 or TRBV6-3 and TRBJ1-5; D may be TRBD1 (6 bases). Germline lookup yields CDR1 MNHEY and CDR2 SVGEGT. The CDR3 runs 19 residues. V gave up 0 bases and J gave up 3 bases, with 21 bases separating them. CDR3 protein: CASSYSISVIGQNNQPQHF. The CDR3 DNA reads TGTGCCAGCAGTTACTCGATTTCGGTTATAGGACAGAACAATCAGCCCCAGCATTTT.

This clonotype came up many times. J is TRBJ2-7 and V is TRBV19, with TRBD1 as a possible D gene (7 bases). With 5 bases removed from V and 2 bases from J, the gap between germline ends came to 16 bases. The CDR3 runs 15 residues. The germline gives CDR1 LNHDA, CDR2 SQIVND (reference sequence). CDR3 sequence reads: CASSEAGGGTYEQYF. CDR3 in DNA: TGTGCCAGTAGTGAAGCTGGAGGGGGCACCTACGAGCAGTACTTC.

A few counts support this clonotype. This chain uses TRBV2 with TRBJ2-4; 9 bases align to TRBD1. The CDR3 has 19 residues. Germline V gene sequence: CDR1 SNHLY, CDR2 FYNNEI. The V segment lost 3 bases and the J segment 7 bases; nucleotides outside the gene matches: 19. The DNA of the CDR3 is TGTGCCAGCAGTGAGGTGTGGAGCGCAGGGGACAGGGACGGTAACATTCAGTACTTC. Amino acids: CASSEVWSAGDRDGNIQYF.